This T cell receptor (beta chain) was sequenced for a study of tumor and adjacent non-tumor tissue in lung cancer. Three rounds of nested PCR, following a modified ARM-PCR protocol, produced the TCRbeta library. TCRdb independently ran MiXCR on the multiplex PCR reads; one entry per CDR3 protein. The data contain tens of thousands of distinct CDR3 sequences, around 70% of them singletons. Germline-derived CDR1 and CDR2 are MNHEY and SVGAGI. Trimming left V 6 bases short and J 4 bases short, with 16 bases between. The CDR3 covers 14 residues. General study points: Top 100 clones took a larger repertoire share in normal lung.

This clonotype was seen at least ten times. Its specificity is unknown. No cell sorting was done before RNA was extracted from the tissue. The clonotype originates from a woman aged 70-85 years with non-small cell lung cancer. The chain links TRBV6-5 to TRBJ2-7; TRBD2 is a possible D gene (6 bases). Sequenced input: lung tumor tissue. This chain's CDR3 is CASSSPGLSYEQYF. CDR3 DNA: TGTGCCAGCAGCTCCCCGGGACTCTCTTACGAGCAGTACTTC.